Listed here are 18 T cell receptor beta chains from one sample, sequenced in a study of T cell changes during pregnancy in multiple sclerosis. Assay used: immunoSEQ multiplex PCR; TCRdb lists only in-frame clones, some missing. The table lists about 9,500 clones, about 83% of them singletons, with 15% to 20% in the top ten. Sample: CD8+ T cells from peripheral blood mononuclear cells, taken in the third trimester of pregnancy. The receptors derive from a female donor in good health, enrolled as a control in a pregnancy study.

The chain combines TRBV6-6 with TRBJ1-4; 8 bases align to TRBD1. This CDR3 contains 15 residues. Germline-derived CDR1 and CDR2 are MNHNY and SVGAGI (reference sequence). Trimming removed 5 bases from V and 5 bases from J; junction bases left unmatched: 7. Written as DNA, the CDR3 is TGTGCCAGCAGTCCCTGGACAGGGCAGAATGAAAAACTGTTTTTT. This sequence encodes CASSPWTGQNEKLFF.

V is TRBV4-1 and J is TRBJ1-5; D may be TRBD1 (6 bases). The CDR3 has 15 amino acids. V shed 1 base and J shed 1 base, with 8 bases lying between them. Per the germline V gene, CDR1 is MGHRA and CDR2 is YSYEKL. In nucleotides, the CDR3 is TGCGCCAGCAGCCAAGGCAGGGGCAGCAATCAGCCCCAGCATTTT. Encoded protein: CASSQGRGSNQPQHF.

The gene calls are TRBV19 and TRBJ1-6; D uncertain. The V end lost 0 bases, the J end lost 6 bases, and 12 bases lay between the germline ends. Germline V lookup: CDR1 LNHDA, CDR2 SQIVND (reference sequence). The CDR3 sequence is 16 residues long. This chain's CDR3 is CASSIDGGRGNSPLHF. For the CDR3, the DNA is TGTGCCAGTAGTATAGACGGAGGGCGGGGTAATTCACCCCTCCACTTT.

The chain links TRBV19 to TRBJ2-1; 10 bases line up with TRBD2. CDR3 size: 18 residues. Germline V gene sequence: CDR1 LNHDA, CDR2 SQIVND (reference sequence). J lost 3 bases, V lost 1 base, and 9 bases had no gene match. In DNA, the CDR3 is TGTGCCAGTAGTATAGGCGGAAGCGGGAGGGGTTTCTACAATGAGCAGTTCTTC. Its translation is CASSIGGSGRGFYNEQFF. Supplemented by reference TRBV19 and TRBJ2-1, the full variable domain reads DGGITQSPKYLFRKEGQNVTLSCEQNLNHDAMYWYRQDPGQGLRLIYYSQIVNDFQKGDIAEGYSVSREKKESFPLTVTSAQKNPTAFYLCASSIGGSGRGFYNEQFFGPGTRLTVL.

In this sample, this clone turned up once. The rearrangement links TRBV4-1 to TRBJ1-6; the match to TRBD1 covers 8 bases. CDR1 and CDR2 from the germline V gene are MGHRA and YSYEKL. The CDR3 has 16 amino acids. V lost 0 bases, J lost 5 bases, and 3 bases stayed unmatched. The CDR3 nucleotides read TGCGCCAGCAGCCAAGAGACAGGGGTGGATAATTCACCCCTCCACTTT. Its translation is CASSQETGVDNSPLHF.

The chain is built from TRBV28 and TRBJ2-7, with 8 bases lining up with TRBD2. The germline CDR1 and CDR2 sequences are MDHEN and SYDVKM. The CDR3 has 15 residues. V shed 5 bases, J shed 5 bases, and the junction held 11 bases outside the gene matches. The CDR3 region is CASSPRTGGRDEQYF. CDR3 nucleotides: TGTGCCAGCAGTCCCCGAACGGGGGGGCGGGACGAGCAGTACTTC.

The CDR3 region has the DNA TGTGCCAGCAGCTCCGCGGAGCCGCGGGGACTACAAGAGACCCAGTACTTC. Its translation: CASSSAEPRGLQETQYF. The V and J genes are TRBV11-2 and TRBJ2-5; 7 bases line up with TRBD2. There are 17 residues in the CDR3. The V gene end was trimmed by 4 bases and the J gene end by 2 bases; junction bases not matched to a gene: 13. Germline V lookup: CDR1 SGHAT, CDR2 FQNNGV.

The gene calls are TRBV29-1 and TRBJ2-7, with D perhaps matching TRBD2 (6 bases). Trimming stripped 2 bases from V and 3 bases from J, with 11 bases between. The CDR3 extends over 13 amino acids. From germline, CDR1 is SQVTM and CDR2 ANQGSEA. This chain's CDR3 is CSVETSGVYEQYF. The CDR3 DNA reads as TGCAGCGTTGAAACCTCGGGAGTCTACGAGCAGTACTTC.

The CDR3, as DNA: TGCAGCGTTGAAGGCGCGGACAGGACCTACGAGCAGTACTTC. Its translation: CSVEGADRTYEQYF. This chain uses TRBV29-1 with TRBJ2-7; 7 nucleotides line up with TRBD1. CDR1 and CDR2 (germline): SQVTM, ANQGSEA. J was trimmed by 2 bases and V by 1 base; bases with no gene match: 5. The CDR3 sequence is 14 residues long.

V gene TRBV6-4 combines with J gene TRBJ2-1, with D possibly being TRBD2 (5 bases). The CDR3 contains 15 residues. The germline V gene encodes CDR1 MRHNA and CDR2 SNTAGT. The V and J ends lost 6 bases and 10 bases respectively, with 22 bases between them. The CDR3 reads CASSLTRDAPIEQFF. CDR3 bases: TGTGCCAGCAGCCTCACTAGGGATGCTCCGATCGAGCAGTTCTTC.

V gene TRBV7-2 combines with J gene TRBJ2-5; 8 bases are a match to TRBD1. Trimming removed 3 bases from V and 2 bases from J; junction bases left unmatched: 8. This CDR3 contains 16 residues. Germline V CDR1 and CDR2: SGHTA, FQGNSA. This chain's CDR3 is CASSFPDRGSQETQYF. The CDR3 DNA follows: TGTGCCAGCAGCTTTCCTGACAGGGGCTCACAAGAGACCCAGTACTTC. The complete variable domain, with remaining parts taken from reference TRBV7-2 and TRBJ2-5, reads GAGVSQSPSNKVTEKGKDVELRCDPISGHTALYWYRQSLGQGLEFLIYFQGNSAPDKSGLPSDRFSAERTGGSVSTLTIQRTQQEDSAVYLCASSFPDRGSQETQYFGPGTRLLVL.

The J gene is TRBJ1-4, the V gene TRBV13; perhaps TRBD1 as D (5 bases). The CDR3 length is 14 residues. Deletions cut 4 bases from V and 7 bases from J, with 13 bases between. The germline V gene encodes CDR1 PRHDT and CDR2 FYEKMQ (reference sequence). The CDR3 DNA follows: TGTGCCAGCAGCTCCGGCAGGGTTGGTGAAAAACTGTTTTTT. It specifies CASSSGRVGEKLFF.

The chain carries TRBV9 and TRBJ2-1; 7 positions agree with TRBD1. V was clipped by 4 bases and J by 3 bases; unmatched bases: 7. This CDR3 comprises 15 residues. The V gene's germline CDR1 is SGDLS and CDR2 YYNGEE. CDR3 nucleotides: TGTGCCAGCAGCTCCCGACAGGGCGGCTACAATGAGCAGTTCTTC. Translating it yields CASSSRQGGYNEQFF.

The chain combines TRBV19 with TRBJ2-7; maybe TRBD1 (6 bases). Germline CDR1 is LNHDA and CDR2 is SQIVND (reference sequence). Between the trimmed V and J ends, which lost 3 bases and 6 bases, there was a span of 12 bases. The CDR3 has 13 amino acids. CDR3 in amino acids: CASSIGDTAEQYF. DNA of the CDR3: TGTGCCAGTAGTATTGGGGACACAGCCGAGCAGTACTTC.

The CDR3 protein is CASSPAGQGMDSYEQYF. The DNA for the CDR3 is TGTGCCAGCTCACCGGCGGGACAGGGTATGGACTCCTACGAGCAGTACTTC. The V call is TRBV18, the J call TRBJ2-7; 9 nucleotides align to TRBD1. V shed 3 bases, J shed 0 bases, and the junction held 9 bases outside the gene matches. This CDR3 comprises 17 residues. The germline gives CDR1 KGHSH, CDR2 LQKENI.

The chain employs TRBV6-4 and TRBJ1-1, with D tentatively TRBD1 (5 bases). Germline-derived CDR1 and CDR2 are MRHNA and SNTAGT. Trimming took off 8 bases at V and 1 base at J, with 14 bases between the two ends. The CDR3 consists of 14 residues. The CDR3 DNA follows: TGTGCCAGCTCCGAAGGGGATTCGAACACTGAAGCTTTCTTT. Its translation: CASSEGDSNTEAFF.

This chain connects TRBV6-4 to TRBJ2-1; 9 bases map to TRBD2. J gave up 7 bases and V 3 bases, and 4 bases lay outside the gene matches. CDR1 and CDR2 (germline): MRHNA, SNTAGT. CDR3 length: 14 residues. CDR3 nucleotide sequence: TGTGCCAGCAGTGAGGGGCGGGAGGGGAATGAGCAGTTCTTC. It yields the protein CASSEGREGNEQFF.

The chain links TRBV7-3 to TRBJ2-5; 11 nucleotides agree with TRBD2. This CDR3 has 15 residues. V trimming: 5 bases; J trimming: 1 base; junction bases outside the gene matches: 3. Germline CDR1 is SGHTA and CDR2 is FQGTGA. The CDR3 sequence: CASSLSGGVQETQYF. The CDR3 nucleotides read TGTGCCAGCAGCCTTAGCGGGGGGGTCCAAGAGACCCAGTACTTC. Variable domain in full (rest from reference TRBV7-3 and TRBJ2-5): GAGVSQTPSNKVTEKGKYVELRCDPISGHTALYWYRQSLGQGPEFLIYFQGTGAADDSGLPNDRFFAVRPEGSVSTLKIQRTERGDSAVYLCASSLSGGVQETQYFGPGTRLLVL.